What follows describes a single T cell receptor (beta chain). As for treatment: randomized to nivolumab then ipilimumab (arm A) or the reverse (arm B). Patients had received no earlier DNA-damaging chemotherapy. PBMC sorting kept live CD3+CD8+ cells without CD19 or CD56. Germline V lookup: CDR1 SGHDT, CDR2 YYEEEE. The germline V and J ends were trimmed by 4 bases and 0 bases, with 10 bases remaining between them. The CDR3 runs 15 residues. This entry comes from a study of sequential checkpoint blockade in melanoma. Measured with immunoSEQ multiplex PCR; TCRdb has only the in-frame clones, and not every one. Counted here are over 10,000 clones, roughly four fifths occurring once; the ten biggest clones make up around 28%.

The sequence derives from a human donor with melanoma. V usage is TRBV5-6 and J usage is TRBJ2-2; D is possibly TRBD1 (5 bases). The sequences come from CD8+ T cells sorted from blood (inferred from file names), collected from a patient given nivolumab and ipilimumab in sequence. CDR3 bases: TGTGCCAGCAGCCGCATGACAGCGAACACCGGGGAGCTGTTTTTT. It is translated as CASSRMTANTGELFF.